This record looks at one T cell receptor (beta chain) sequence and its context. Its antigen remains unidentified. The sample holds no much larger clone one base away, and base qualities are not on file. The intended sense of this specimen's time point label: baseline before first vaccination. The vaccinee samples were drawn from two UK trials, COV001 and COV002, one of which was a single-blind randomized controlled phase 2/3 trial testing AZD1222 (ChAdOx1 nCoV-19) in healthy adults. For TCRbeta chain sequencing, PBMC samples from trial participants were taken at day 0 and at day 28 after the second dose. The source of the sample is a study of T cell responses to AZD1222 COVID-19 vaccine (dated by TCRdb to the early 2020s). Describing the broader study: AZD1222 recipients given second doses at about 4 weeks or at about 12 weeks were pooled, since spike-specific TCR depth and breadth were not found to differ between the two schedules. TCR sequencing was performed for roughly 250 trial participants, of whom around 200 were given two doses of AZD1222 and approximately 26 were given two doses of MenACWY control vaccine. Trial participants were enrolled into age subgroups of 18-55, 56-69 and 70-plus years, which contained about 160, 30 and 59 TCR-sequenced participants, respectively. The research as a whole found: Participants were mostly white British and included more females than males, and it was suggested by the authors that clonal diversity may have been underestimated. Conclusions about previously exposed vaccinees are limited because only six or seven AZD1222 recipients were SARS-CoV-2 seropositive at baseline. CD4 TCRs associated with the vaccine covered the entire spike protein, and the dominant responses were in regions 160-218 and 743-854. Spike-specific TCR breadth and depth rose significantly after two AZD1222 doses compared with day 0 and with MenACWY recipients. In the small 56-69-year group, the increase in depth fell short of significance, most likely because of low power. Because no day 14 peak-response samples were available, the repertoires could be characterized only after the peak T cell response. Epitopes outside the regions mutated in the B.1.351 and B.1.1.7 variants were reportedly recognized by nearly half of the unique spike-specific TCRs.

There are 16 amino acids in the CDR3, from cysteine to phenylalanine inclusive. The kept DNA is CDR3 alone, 48 bases in frame from the first base. CDR1 SEHNR and CDR2 FQNEAQ were looked up in the germline V gene (reference sequence). V loses 5 bases at its end and J loses 2 bases; junction bases beyond the gene matches: 6. The CDR3 regions of human TCRbeta chains were analyzed by immunosequencing. From the authors' description of their analysis: TCRs in the repertoires were matched against a reference library of SARS-CoV-2-specific TCRs that had been generated with the MIRA antigen-specificity platform. Breadth was defined as the fraction of unique TCRs that were SARS-CoV-2-associated. Depth was defined as the fraction of total T cells that were SARS-CoV-2-associated. Using the MIRA data, each spike-specific TCR was mapped to the spike region that the TCR reacts to and placed in a CD4 or CD8 class. Log10-transformed breadth and depth values were compared by one-way ANOVA with Sidak's multiple comparisons tests. TCRdb retrieved this table from immuneACCESS and kept in-frame rearrangements only. Not all clones are present; in checked studies, unresolved V genes account for under half, and no reason is known for the remainder. V and J calls and clone size come straight from that table; D and trimming were deduced from the DNA. The sample table lists some 140,000 clones, roughly 90% of them with a count of one. 1.9% of the sample is taken by the ten largest.

The material sequenced was peripheral blood, taken on day 0 of AZD1222 vaccination. In this chain, TRBV7-9 is recombined with TRBJ1-6; the central 7 bases match TRBD1. This TCR came from an adult in good health. In nucleotides, the sequence is TGTGCCAGCAGCAGTGTCGGGACAGCCTATAATTCACCCCTCCACTTT. Translated, it gives CASSSVGTAYNSPLHF.